Here is one TCR beta chain with its context. Its antigen is unknown. These data are taken from a study of OX40 agonist ivuxolimab in advanced cancers. On the study more broadly: It was ivuxolimab, an agonistic anti-OX40 (CD134) antibody, that patients were treated with. Each patient was given ivuxolimab into a vein every 2 weeks, at 0.01 to 10 mg/kg. Study outcomes and limitations: Among the least clonally expanded were partial responders at 0.1-3.0 mg/kg. Relative to CD4+, CD8+ T cells held more expanded clones on average.

This CDR3 comprises 18 residues. CDR1 SGDLS and CDR2 YYNGEE come from the germline V gene. V lost 3 bases and J lost 4; bases outside the gene matches: 16. Repertoires were generated with immunoSEQ multiplex PCR, while TCRdb's copy carries only in-frame clones and drops some. The sample has about 62,000 clones, around 84% seen once. This TCR derives from an adult with an advanced solid tumor such as melanoma, head and neck, liver or kidney cancer. This rearrangement joins TRBV9 to TRBJ2-5, with 9 bases fitting TRBD1. The input for sequencing was CD4+ or CD8+ T cells sorted from blood, taken in a trial of the OX40 agonist ivuxolimab. As DNA, the CDR3 is TGTGCCAGCAGCGCGGGGACAGGGTCAGGGTTGTTGGTAGAGACCCAGTACTTC. It translates to CASSAGTGSGLLVETQYF. Variable domain in full (rest from reference TRBV9 and TRBJ2-5): DSGVTQTPKHLITATGQRVTLRCSPRSGDLSVYWYQQSLDQGLQFLIQYYNGEERAKGNILERFSAQQFPDLHSELNLSSLELGDSALYFCASSAGTGSGLLVETQYFGPGTRLLVL.